This TCR beta chain was recovered during a study of blood T cell repertoires in COVID-19 (dated by TCRdb to the early 2020s). Concerning the study at large: Samples from collaborators originated in the United States, Italy and Spain and spanned both the acute and convalescent phases of COVID-19. Subjects who had been exposed to COVID-19, were actively infected with it, or had recovered from it provided the deeply sampled blood TCRbeta repertoires that made up the dataset. The prospective study material was composed of cDNA or gDNA derived from T cells, B-cell-depleted T cells, or PBMCs. The repertoires were released in a freely available public database meant as a resource for research on the immune response to SARS-CoV-2. HLA class I and class II types, where available, came from metadata supplied by the sample provider rather than from assay-based typing. A de-identified subject ID, COVID-19 status, age in years and sex were almost always included in the sample metadata. Samples were obtained from the ongoing ImmuneRACE study (first 160 participants) and from 1,254 subjects provided by 6 global collaborators.

Each collaborating institution followed its own protocols to collect whole blood in K2EDTA tubes. For TCRbeta analysis, collaborators shipped samples as frozen whole blood, isolated PBMCs, or DNA extracted from either of those sample types. Remarks on this clone: Its antigen is not yet known. The record has no base qualities; no much larger clone is one base away.

Summary of the overall study and its limitations: The amount of clinical and demographic metadata varied by source and participant and was provided uncurated.

TCRbeta CDR3 regions were amplified from genomic DNA by means of the immunoSEQ Assay, a bias-controlled multiplex PCR. From the authors' description of their analysis: The number of nucleated cells in each sample was estimated from the amplification of reference gene primers within the assay. Sequence reads were collapsed and filtered to measure the absolute abundance of every unique TCRbeta CDR3 rearrangement. For each sample, productive Simpson clonality was calculated as the square root of Simpson's diversity index across productive rearrangements. This is the immuneACCESS table as TCRdb keeps it, with only in-frame sequences that have V and J called. A part of the clones is gone; compared with another copy, unresolved V genes explain less than half, and the rest is unexplained. V, J and clone size are those of that table, while D and trimming were read from the DNA. The sample profile shows approximately 170,000 clones; approximately 85% of them were found once. 11% of the sample is taken by the ten largest.

The TCR comes from a man aged 55 to 70 with active or convalescent COVID-19. Sequences were obtained from peripheral blood.

CDR3 protein: CASSPAGQFKETQYF. The nucleotide sequence is TGTGCCAGCTCACCCGCGGGACAGTTTAAAGAGACCCAGTACTTC. The chain is assembled from TRBV18 and TRBJ2-5; TRBD1 is possibly the D segment (7 matching bases). The CDR3 runs 15 residues from the cysteine to the phenylalanine. Only CDR3 DNA remains: 45 bases, in frame from the first base. According to the germline V gene, CDR1 reads KGHSH and CDR2 reads LQKENI. The V and J ends are trimmed by 3 bases and 3 bases, leaving 14 bases between them. Supplemented by the reference TRBV18 and TRBJ2-5 proteins around the CDR3, the complete variable domain is NAGVMQNPRHLVRRRGQEARLRCSPMKGHSHVYWYRQLPEEGLKFMVYLQKENIIDESGMPKERFSAEFPKEGPSILRIQQVVRGDSAAYFCASSPAGQFKETQYFGPGTRLLVL.